This T cell receptor (beta chain) was obtained from a study of T-cell memory formation after mild COVID-19. The study, taken as a whole, reports: Certain responding clones were present in pre-infection memory, suggesting participation of cross-reactive memory. CD4/CD8 balance characterized clones contracting day 15 to 85, and CD4+ skew characterized later expanders.

This CDR3 comprises 12 residues. Germline assignment: CDR1 GTSNPN and CDR2 SVGIG (reference sequence). V lost 2 bases to trimming and J lost 8 bases, with 12 bases between them. On this clonotype itself: Its matching antigen is unknown.

TCRdb reprocessed the 5' RACE reads via MiXCR and lists one record per CDR3 protein. Here the sample spans under 600,000 distinct CDR3 sequences, about a fifth being singletons. This clonotype was sampled from an adult woman who had mild COVID-19 (a few samples of this study predate the infection). Cell type and time point are not known. Source material: PBMCs or a T cell subset sorted from them (not recorded which). The chain joins TRBV30 to TRBJ1-2, with TRBD1 as a possible D gene (6 bases). CDR3 amino acids: CAWSTGTYGYTF. The CDR3 DNA reads TGTGCCTGGAGTACAGGGACCTACGGCTACACCTTC.